The T cell receptor (beta chain) described here comes from a study of blood T cells in healthy people across ages. All donors came from Russia, were Caucasian and healthy, and spanned ages roughly 6 to 100. Combining a sample-barcoded 5' primer with a J-beta primer mix, a second PCR ran for about 7 to 12 cycles. One entry per CDR3 protein, called by TCRdb with MiXCR from the 5' RACE reads. The sample has around 820,000 distinct CDR3 sequences; around 25% are singletons. Findings and limits, study-wide: Naive T cell percentage by flow cytometry tracked strongly with beta diversity. With age, beta diversity per million T cells declined roughly linearly, significantly by approximately 40.

This clonotype was seen only a few times. Its antigen is as yet unknown. Germline V lookup: CDR1 SQVTM, CDR2 ANQGSEA. V was clipped by 7 bases and J by 1 base, with 7 bases between them. The CDR3 is 11 residues long. The data were also submitted as part of a second study, on T cells of mothers and their children.

V gene TRBV29-1 combines with J gene TRBJ1-2, with a weak D call TRBD1 (5 bases). This sequence was found in a boy younger than 18 in good health. The sequencing input was blood. The CDR3 region is CSDRINYGYTF. In DNA form, the CDR3 reads TGCAGCGACAGGATTAACTATGGCTACACCTTC.